The TCR beta chain under discussion was sequenced for a study of blood T cell repertoires in COVID-19. This CDR3 has 17 residues. The germline CDR1 and CDR2 sequences are SGDLS and YYNGEE. V was clipped by 4 bases and J by 8 bases; unmatched bases: 13. Clones were sequenced by immunoSEQ multiplex PCR, and TCRdb holds only the in-frame ones, with some missing. This sample has over 50,000 clones, with 70% to 80% found just once. Sequenced sample: peripheral blood. The source of this sequence is an elderly man with active or convalescent COVID-19. The chain joins TRBV9 to TRBJ2-1; 12 nucleotides align to TRBD2. CDR3 nucleotides: TGTGCCAGCAGCAGTGAATGGGCTAGCGGGAGGGCCGATGAGCAGTTCTTC. Its translation is CASSSEWASGRADEQFF.